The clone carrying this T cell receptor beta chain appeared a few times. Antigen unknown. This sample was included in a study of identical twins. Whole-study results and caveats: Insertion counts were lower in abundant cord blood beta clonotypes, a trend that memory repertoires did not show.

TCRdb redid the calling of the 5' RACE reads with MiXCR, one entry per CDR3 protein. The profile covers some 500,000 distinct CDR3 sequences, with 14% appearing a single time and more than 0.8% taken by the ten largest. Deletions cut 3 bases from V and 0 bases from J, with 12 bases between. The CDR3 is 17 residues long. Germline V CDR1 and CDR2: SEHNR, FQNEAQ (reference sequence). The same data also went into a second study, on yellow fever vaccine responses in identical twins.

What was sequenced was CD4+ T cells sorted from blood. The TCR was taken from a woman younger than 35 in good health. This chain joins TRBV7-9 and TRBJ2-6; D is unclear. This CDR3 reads CASSFRLPPSGANVLTF. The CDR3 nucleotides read TGTGCCAGCAGCTTCAGGCTACCTCCCTCTGGGGCCAACGTCCTGACTTTC.